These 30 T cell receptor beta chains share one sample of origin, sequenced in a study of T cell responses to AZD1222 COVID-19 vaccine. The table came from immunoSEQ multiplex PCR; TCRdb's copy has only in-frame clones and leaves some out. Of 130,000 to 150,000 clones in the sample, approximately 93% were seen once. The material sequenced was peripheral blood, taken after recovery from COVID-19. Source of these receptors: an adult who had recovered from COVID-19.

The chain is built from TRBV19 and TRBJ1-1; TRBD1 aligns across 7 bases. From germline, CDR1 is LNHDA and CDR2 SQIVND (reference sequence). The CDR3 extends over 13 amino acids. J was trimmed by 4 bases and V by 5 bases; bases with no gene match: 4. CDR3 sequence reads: CASSVTGTTEAFF. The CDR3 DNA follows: TGTGCCAGTAGTGTGACAGGGACCACTGAAGCTTTCTTT.

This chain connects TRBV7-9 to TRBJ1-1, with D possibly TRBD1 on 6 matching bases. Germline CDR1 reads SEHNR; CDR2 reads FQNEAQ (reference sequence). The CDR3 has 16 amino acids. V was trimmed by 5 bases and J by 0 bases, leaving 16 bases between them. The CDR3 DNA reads TGTGCCAGCAGCCTCCTCAGACAGGCAATGAACACTGAAGCTTTCTTT. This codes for CASSLLRQAMNTEAFF.

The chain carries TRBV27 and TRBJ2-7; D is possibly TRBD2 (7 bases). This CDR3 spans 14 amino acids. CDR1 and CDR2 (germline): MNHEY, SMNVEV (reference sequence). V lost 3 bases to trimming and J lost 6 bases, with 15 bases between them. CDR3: CASSFDGGPSEQYF. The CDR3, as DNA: TGTGCCAGCAGTTTTGACGGGGGGCCCTCCGAGCAGTACTTC.

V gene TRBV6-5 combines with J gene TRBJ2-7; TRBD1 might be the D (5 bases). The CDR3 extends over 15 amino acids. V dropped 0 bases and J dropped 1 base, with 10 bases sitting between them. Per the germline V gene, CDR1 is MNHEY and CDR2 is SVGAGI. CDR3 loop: CASSYSRTRSYEQYF. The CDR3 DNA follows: TGTGCCAGCAGTTACTCGAGGACAAGATCCTACGAGCAGTACTTC.

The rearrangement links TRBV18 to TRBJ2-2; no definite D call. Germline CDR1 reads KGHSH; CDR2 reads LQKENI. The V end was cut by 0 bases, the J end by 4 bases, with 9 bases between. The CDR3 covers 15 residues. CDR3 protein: CASSPPRRITGELFF. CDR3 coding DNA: TGTGCCAGCTCACCACCGAGGAGAATCACCGGGGAGCTGTTTTTT.

CDR3 sequence reads: CASSGRVFGNSPLHF. In DNA, the CDR3 is TGTGCCAGCAGTGGGAGGGTGTTTGGAAATTCACCCCTCCACTTT. The chain links TRBV25-1 to TRBJ1-6; D is uncertain. The CDR3 runs to 15 residues. V lost 4 bases and J lost 7, with 14 bases in between. Germline-derived CDR1 and CDR2 are MGHDK and SYGVNS.

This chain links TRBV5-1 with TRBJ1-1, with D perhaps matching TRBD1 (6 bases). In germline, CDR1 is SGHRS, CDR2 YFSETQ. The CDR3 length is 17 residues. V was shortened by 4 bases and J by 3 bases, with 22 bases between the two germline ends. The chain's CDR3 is CASSLTGRGSIYTEAFF. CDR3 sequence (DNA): TGCGCCAGCAGCCTCACTGGCAGGGGCTCGATTTACACTGAAGCTTTCTTT.

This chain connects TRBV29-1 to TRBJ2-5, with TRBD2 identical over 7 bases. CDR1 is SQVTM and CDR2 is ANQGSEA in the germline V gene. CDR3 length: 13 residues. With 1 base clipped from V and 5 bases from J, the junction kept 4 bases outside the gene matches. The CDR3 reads CSVEVGGKETQYF. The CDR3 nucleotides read TGCAGCGTTGAAGTGGGGGGGAAGGAGACCCAGTACTTC.

As DNA, the CDR3 is TGTGCCAGCAGCTTCCGACAGGGGAGTAACTCGGGCTACACCTTC. The encoded protein is CASSFRQGSNSGYTF. The genes are TRBV7-8 and TRBJ1-2; 8 bases are shared with TRBD1. The CDR3 sequence is 15 residues long. J was trimmed by 8 bases and V by 3 bases; bases with no gene match: 11. The V gene's germline CDR1 is SGHVS and CDR2 FQNEAQ.

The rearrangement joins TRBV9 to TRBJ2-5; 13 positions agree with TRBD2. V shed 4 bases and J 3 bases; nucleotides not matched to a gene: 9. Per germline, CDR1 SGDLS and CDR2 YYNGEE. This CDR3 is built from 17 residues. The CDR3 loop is CASSLSGTSGKKETQYF. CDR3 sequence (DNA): TGTGCCAGCAGCCTTTCCGGGACTAGCGGGAAGAAAGAGACCCAGTACTTC.

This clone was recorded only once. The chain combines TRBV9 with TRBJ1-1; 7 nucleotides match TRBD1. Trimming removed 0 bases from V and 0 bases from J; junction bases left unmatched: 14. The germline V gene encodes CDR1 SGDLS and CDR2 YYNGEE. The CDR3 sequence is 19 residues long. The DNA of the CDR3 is TGTGCCAGCAGCGTAGGAACGGGACAGATCCCCCGATTGAACACTGAAGCTTTCTTT. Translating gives CASSVGTGQIPRLNTEAFF.

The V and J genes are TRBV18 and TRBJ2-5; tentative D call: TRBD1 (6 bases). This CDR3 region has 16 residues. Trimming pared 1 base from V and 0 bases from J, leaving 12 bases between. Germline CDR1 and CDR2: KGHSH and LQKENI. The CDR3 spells CASSPRAGAYQETQYF. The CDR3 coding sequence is TGTGCCAGCTCACCACGGGCAGGGGCCTACCAAGAGACCCAGTACTTC.

The CDR3 region is CASSRDSGTTSYEQYF. The CDR3 DNA reads as TGTGCCAGCAGTCGCGATTCCGGGACTACTTCCTACGAGCAGTACTTC. The chain uses TRBV27 and TRBJ2-7; TRBD2 matches at 7 bases. The ends lost 5 bases at V and 1 base at J; junction bases unmatched: 11. This CDR3 spans 16 amino acids. In germline, CDR1 is MNHEY, CDR2 SMNVEV (reference sequence).

The CDR3 protein is CSAMTGPDRLKLFF. CDR3 nucleotides: TGCAGCGCTATGACAGGGCCGGACCGGTTAAAACTGTTTTTT. This rearrangement joins TRBV29-1 to TRBJ1-4; TRBD1 aligns across 7 bases. Germline-derived CDR1 and CDR2 are SQVTM and ANQGSEA. This CDR3 region has 14 residues. The V and J ends lost 7 bases and 10 bases, in that order; junction bases with no gene match: 15.

As DNA, the CDR3 is TGTGCCAGCAGTTTAACAGGGGCGGTGGCCCAGGAAGCTTTCTTT. It yields the protein CASSLTGAVAQEAFF. The chain combines TRBV6-5 with TRBJ1-1; 7 positions match TRBD1. The CDR3 length is 15 residues. Germline CDR1 and CDR2: MNHEY and SVGAGI. V was clipped by 4 bases and J by 8 bases; unmatched bases: 13.

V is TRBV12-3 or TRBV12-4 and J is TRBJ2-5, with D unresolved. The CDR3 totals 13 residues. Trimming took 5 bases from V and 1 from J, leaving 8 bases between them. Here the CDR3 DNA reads TGTGCCAGCAGTATATCGGGCCAAGAGACCCAGTACTTC. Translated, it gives CASSISGQETQYF.

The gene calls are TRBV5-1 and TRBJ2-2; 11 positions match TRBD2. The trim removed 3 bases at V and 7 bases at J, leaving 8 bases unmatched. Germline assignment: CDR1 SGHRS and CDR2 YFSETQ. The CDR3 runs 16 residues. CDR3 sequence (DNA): TGCGCCAGCAGCTGGGAACTAGCGGGAGCGAACGGGGAGCTGTTTTTT. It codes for CASSWELAGANGELFF.

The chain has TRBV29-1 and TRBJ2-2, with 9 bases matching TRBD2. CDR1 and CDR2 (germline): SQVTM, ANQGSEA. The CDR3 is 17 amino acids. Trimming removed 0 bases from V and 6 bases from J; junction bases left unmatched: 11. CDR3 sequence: CSVEEGLAGTRPGELFF. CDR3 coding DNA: TGCAGCGTTGAAGAGGGTCTAGCGGGAACTAGGCCCGGGGAGCTGTTTTTT.

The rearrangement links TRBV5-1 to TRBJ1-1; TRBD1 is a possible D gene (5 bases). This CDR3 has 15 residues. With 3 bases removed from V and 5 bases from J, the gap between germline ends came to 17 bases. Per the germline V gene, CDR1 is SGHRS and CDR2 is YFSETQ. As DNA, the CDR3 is TGCGCCAGCAGCTCCGACAGCTATGACGGTACTGAAGCTTTCTTT. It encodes CASSSDSYDGTEAFF.

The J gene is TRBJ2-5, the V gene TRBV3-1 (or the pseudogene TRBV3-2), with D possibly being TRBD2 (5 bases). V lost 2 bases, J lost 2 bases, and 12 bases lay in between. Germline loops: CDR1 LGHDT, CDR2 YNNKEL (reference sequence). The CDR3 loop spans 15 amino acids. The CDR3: CASSQFSGIQETQYF. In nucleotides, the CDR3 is TGTGCCAGCAGCCAATTCTCGGGAATACAAGAGACCCAGTACTTC.

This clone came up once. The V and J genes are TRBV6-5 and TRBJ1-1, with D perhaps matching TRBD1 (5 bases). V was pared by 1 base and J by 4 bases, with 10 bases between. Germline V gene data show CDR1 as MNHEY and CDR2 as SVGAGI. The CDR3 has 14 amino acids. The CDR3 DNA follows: TGTGCCAGCAGTTACTTAAGGGGAGGCACTGAAGCTTTCTTT. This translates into CASSYLRGGTEAFF.

The CDR3 here is CASSIPPQGRETQYF. In nucleotides, the CDR3 is TGTGCCAGCAGCATCCCCCCACAGGGTAGGGAGACCCAGTACTTC. The chain carries TRBV21-1 and TRBJ2-5; the table's D call of TRBD1 was not tested on the DNA. TRBV21-1 is a pseudogene. CDR3 length equals 15 residues.

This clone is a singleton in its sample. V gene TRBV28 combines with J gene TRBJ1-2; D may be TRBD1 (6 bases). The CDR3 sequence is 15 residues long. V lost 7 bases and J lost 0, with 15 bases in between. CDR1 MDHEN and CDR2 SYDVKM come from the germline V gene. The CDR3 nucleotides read TGTGCCAGCAAGCTTCAGGGGCCGTCTAACTATGGCTACACCTTC. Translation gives CASKLQGPSNYGYTF.

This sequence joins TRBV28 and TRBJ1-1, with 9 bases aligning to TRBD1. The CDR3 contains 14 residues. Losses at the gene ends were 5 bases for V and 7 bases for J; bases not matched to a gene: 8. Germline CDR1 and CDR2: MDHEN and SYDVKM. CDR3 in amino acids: CASSSLGTGFEAFF. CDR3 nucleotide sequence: TGTGCCAGCAGTAGCCTCGGGACAGGGTTTGAAGCTTTCTTT.

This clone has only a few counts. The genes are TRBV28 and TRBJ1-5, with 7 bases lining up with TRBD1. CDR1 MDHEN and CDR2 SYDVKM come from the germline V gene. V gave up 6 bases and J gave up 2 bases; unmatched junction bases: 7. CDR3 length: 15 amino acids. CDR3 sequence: CASRPPGGGNQPQHF. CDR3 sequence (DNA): TGTGCCAGCAGACCCCCAGGGGGGGGCAATCAGCCCCAGCATTTT.

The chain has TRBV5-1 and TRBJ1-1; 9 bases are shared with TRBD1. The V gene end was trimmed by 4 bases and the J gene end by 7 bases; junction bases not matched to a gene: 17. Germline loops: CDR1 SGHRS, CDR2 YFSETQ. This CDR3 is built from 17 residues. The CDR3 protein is CASSRWTGVGITSEAFF. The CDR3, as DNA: TGCGCCAGCAGCCGATGGACAGGGGTCGGAATTACGAGTGAAGCTTTCTTT.

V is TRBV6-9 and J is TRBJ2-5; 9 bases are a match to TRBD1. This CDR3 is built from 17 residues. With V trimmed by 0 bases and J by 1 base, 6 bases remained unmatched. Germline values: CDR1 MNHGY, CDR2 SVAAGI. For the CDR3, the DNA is TGTGCCAGCAGTTATTCGGGGGACAGGGAGATCCAAGAGACCCAGTACTTC. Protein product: CASSYSGDREIQETQYF.

CDR3 sequence (DNA): TGTGCCAGCAGAGAGGACAGGGAGGGGTACGGCTACACCTTC. Translated: CASREDREGYGYTF. The chain couples TRBV2 to TRBJ1-2; 8 bases match TRBD1. The CDR3 length is 14 residues. The V gene's germline CDR1 is SNHLY and CDR2 FYNNEI. The V segment lost 6 bases and the J segment 8 bases; nucleotides outside the gene matches: 11.

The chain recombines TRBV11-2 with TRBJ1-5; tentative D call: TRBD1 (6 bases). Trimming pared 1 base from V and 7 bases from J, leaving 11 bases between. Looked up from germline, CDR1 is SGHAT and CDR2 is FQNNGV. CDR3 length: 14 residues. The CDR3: CASSLGGALQPQHF. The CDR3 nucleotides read TGTGCCAGCAGCTTAGGGGGGGCGCTCCAGCCCCAGCATTTT.

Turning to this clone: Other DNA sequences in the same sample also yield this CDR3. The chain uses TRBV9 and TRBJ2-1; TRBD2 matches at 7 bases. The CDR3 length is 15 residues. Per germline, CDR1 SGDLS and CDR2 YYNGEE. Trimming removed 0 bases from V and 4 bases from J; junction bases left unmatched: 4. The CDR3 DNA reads TGTGCCAGCAGCGTAGCGGCGGGAGCATACAATGAGCAGTTCTTC. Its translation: CASSVAAGAYNEQFF.